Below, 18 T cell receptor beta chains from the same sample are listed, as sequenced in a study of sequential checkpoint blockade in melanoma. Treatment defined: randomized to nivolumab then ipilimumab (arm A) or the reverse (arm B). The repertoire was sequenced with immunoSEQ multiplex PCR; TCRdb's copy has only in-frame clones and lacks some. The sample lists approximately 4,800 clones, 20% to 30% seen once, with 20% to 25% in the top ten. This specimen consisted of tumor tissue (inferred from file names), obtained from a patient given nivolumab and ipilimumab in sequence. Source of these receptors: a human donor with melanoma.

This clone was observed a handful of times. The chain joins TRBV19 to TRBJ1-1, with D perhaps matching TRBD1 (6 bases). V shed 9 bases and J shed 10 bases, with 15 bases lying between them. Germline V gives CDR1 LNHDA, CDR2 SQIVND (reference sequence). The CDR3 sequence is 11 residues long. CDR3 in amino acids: CASQGGILAFF. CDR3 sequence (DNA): TGTGCCAGCCAAGGGGGGATTCTAGCTTTCTTT.

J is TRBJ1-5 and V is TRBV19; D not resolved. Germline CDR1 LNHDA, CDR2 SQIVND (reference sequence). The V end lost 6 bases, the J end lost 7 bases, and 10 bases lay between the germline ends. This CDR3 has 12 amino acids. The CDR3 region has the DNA TGTGCCAGTAGGTTAGGGTGGCAGCCCCAGCATTTT. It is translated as CASRLGWQPQHF. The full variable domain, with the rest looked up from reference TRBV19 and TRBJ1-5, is DGGITQSPKYLFRKEGQNVTLSCEQNLNHDAMYWYRQDPGQGLRLIYYSQIVNDFQKGDIAEGYSVSREKKESFPLTVTSAQKNPTAFYLCASRLGWQPQHFGDGTRLSIL.

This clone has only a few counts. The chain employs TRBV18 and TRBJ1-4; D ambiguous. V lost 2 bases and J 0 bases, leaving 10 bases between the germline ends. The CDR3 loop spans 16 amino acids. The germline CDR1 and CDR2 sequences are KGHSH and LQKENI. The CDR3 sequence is CASSPGIHATNEKLFF. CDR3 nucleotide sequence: TGTGCCAGCTCACCAGGAATACACGCAACTAATGAAAAACTGTTTTTT.

The CDR3 nucleotides read TGTGCCAGTAGTCCTGACAGGGGTAGTTCCGGAAACACCATATATTTT. Translation gives CASSPDRGSSGNTIYF. V and J are TRBV19 and TRBJ1-3; 8 bases fit TRBD1. Germline values: CDR1 LNHDA, CDR2 SQIVND (reference sequence). This CDR3 spans 16 amino acids. J gave up 4 bases and V 5 bases, and 10 bases lay outside the gene matches.

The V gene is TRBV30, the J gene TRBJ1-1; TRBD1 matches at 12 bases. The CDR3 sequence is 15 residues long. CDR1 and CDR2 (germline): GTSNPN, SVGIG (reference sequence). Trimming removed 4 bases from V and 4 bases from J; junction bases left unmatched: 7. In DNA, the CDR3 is TGTGCCTGGAAGGGGGGACAGGGGGCACGCACTGAAGCTTTCTTT. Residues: CAWKGGQGARTEAFF.

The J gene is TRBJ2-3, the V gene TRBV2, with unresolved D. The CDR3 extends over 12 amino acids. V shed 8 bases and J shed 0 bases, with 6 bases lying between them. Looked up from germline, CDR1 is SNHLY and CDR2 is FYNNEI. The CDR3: CASSLSTDTQYF. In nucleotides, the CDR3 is TGTGCCAGCTCCCTTAGCACAGATACGCAGTATTTT.

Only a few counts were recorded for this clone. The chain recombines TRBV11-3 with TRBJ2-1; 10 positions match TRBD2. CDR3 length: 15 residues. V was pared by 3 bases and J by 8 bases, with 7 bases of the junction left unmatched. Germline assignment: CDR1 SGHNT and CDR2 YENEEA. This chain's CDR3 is CASSLLSGRGDEQFF. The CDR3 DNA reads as TGTGCCAGCAGCTTGCTCAGCGGGAGGGGCGATGAGCAGTTCTTC.

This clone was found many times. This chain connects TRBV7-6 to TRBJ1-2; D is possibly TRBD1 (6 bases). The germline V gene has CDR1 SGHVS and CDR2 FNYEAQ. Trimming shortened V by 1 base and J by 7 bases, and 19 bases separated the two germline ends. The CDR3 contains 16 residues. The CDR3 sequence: CASSLEAGAMWSGYTF. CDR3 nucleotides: TGTGCCAGCAGCTTAGAGGCAGGGGCGATGTGGAGTGGCTACACCTTC.

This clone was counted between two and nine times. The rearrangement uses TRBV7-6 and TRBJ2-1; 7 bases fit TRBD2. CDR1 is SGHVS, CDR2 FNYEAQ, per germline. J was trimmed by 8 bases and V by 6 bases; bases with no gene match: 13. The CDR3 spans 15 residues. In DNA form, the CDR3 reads TGTGCCAGCAGTTATTTCGGGACTACAATGGATGAGCAGTTCTTC. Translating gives CASSYFGTTMDEQFF.

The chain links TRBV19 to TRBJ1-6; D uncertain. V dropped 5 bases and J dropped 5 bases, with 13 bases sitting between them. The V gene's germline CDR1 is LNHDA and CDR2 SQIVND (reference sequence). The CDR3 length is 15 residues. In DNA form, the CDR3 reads TGTGCCAGTAGTCCTTTTCAGTCCCATAATTCACCCCTCCACTTT. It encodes CASSPFQSHNSPLHF.

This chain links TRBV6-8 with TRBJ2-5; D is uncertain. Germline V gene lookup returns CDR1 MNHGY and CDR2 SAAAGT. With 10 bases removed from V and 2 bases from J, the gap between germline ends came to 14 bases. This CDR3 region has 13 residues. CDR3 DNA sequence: TGTGCCATCAGGAAGGACGTGCAAGAGACCCAGTACTTC. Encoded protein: CAIRKDVQETQYF.

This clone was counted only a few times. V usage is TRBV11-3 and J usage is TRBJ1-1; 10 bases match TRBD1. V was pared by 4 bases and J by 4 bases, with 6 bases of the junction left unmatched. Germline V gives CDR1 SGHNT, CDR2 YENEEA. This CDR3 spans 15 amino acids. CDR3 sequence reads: CASSYRTGGGTEAFF. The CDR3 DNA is TGTGCCAGCAGCTACCGGACAGGGGGTGGCACTGAAGCTTTCTTT.

The CDR3 protein is CASSAPREVSTDTQYF. The CDR3 DNA reads TGTGCCAGCAGCGCCCCTAGGGAGGTCAGCACAGATACGCAGTATTTT. V gene TRBV9 combines with J gene TRBJ2-3; perhaps TRBD2 as D (6 bases). Trimming removed 3 bases from V and 0 bases from J, with 14 bases in between. CDR1 and CDR2 (germline): SGDLS, YYNGEE. CDR3 length: 16 amino acids.

CDR3 in DNA: TGTGCCAGCAGTGGTGGGATTTACGAGCAGTACTTC. Its translation is CASSGGIYEQYF. The rearrangement joins TRBV25-1 to TRBJ2-7; D not certain. V shed 4 bases and J shed 4 bases, with 8 bases lying between them. The CDR3 loop spans 12 amino acids. Germline V lookup: CDR1 MGHDK, CDR2 SYGVNS.

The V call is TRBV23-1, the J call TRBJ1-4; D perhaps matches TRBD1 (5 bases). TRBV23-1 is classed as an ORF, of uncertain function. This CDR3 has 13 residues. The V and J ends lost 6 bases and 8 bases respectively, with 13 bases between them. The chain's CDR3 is CASSLGVGEKLFF. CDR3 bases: TGCGCCAGCAGCTTAGGGGTCGGCGAAAAACTGTTTTTT.

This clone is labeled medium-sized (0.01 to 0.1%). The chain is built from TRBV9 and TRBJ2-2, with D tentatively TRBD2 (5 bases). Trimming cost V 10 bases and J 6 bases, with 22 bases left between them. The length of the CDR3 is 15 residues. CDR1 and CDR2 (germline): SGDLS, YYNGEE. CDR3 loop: CASSNEGGLAGELFF. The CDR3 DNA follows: TGTGCCTCCTCCAATGAGGGTGGTTTAGCCGGGGAGCTGTTTTTT.

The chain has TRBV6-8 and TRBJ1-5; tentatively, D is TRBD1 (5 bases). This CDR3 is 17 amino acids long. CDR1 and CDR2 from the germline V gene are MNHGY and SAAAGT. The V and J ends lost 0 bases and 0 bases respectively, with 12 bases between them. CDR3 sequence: CASSYSATAYSNQPQHF. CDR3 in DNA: TGTGCCAGCAGTTACTCGGCGACAGCCTATAGCAATCAGCCCCAGCATTTT.

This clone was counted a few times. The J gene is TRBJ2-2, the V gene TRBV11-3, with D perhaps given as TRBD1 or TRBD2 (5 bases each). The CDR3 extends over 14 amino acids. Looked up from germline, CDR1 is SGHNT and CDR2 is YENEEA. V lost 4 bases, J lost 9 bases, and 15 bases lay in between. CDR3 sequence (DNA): TGTGCCAGCAGCTACATAGAGGGGTTGCGGGAGCTGTTTTTT. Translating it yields CASSYIEGLRELFF.